This TCR beta chain appears in the sequencing data of a study of T cell changes during pregnancy in multiple sclerosis. Produced via immunoSEQ multiplex PCR; TCRdb's table is partial and in-frame only. The repertoire holds about 3,500 clones, with 86% as singletons. Germline V gene sequence: CDR1 GTSNPN, CDR2 SVGIG (reference sequence). The V gene end was trimmed by 1 base and the J gene end by 1 base; junction bases not matched to a gene: 7. The CDR3 has 17 amino acids. Specimen: CD8+ T cells from peripheral blood mononuclear cells, collected in the first trimester of pregnancy. This TCR derives from a female donor in good health, enrolled as a control in a pregnancy study. V and J are TRBV30 and TRBJ2-2; 9 bases fit TRBD2. The CDR3 protein is CAWSGFLAGENTGELFF. The CDR3 bases are TGTGCCTGGAGTGGGTTCTTAGCGGGAGAGAACACCGGGGAGCTGTTTTTT.